Listed here are 18 T cell receptor beta chains from one sample, sequenced in a study of T cells in tumors after PD-1 blockade (dated by TCRdb to between 2019 and 2020). Library prep was done by the immunoSEQ multiplex PCR assay. Drawn from immuneACCESS, this table holds only the in-frame rearrangements with V and J called that TCRdb kept. Clones are partly lost; checked studies trace under half to an unresolved V gene and leave the rest unexplained. The sample has roughly 19,000 clones on record, more than 70% of them singletons. Of the sample, 26% falls within the top ten clones. Explained via the paper, the time point label denotes: before anti-PD-1 therapy. This specimen was PBMCs, taken before anti-PD-1 treatment. The receptors shown here come from a human donor with basal cell carcinoma.

The chain joins TRBV27 to TRBJ1-2, with D perhaps TRBD1 (6 bases). With 3 bases removed from V and 2 bases from J, the gap between germline ends came to 19 bases. The CDR3 covers 17 residues. Germline lookup yields CDR1 MNHEY and CDR2 SMNVEV (reference sequence). CDR3 sequence reads: CASSFGYRGGGNYGYTF. The CDR3 coding sequence is TGTGCCAGCAGTTTTGGTTATCGTGGGGGCGGCAACTATGGCTACACCTTC.

This chain uses TRBV3-1 (or the pseudogene TRBV3-2) with TRBJ2-5; 9 nucleotides match TRBD1. The V and J ends lost 3 bases and 3 bases, in that order; junction bases with no gene match: 2. The CDR3 totals 14 residues. Looked up from germline, CDR1 is LGHDT and CDR2 is YNNKEL (reference sequence). Here the CDR3 DNA reads TGTGCCAGCAGCCATAGGGACAGGGAAGAGACCCAGTACTTC. Protein: CASSHRDREETQYF.

This clone was counted once. The junction departs from the called germline gene at one end, perhaps through a read error. The V gene is TRBV2, the J gene TRBJ2-1; 8 nucleotides align to TRBD2. Germline-derived CDR1 and CDR2 are SNHLY and FYNNEI. This CDR3 spans 19 amino acids. The chain's CDR3 is CATSHGGARAGSSYNEQFF. The CDR3 region has the DNA TGTGCCACCAGTCACGGGGGGGCGCGGGCGGGGAGCTCCTACAATGAGCAGTTCTTC.

J is TRBJ1-5 and V is TRBV20-1; possible D gene TRBD1, 5 bases. This CDR3 has 14 amino acids. From germline, CDR1 is DFQATT and CDR2 SNEGSKA (reference sequence). Between the trimmed V and J ends, which lost 3 bases and 0 bases, there was a span of 9 bases. The CDR3 nucleotides are TGCAGTGCTAGTGACAGTTATAGCAATCAGCCCCAGCATTTT. Amino acid sequence: CSASDSYSNQPQHF.

This clone was found once. The CDR3 sequence is CASSAGTGAIREQFF. Written as DNA, the CDR3 is TGCGCCAGCAGCGCCGGGACAGGGGCTATTCGTGAGCAGTTCTTC. The J gene is TRBJ2-1, the V gene TRBV5-1, with 10 bases that match TRBD1. With 4 bases clipped from V and 9 bases from J, the junction kept 10 bases outside the gene matches. Germline values: CDR1 SGHRS, CDR2 YFSETQ. The CDR3 has 15 amino acids.

This chain joins TRBV5-6 and TRBJ1-4, with TRBD1 as a possible D gene (6 bases). This CDR3 spans 16 amino acids. Germline CDR1 and CDR2: SGHDT and YYEEEE. The V gene lost 3 bases and the J gene lost 8 bases, with 20 bases spanning the gap. CDR3: CASSSARDNNWEKLFF. CDR3 bases: TGTGCCAGCAGCTCCGCCCGGGACAACAATTGGGAAAAACTGTTTTTT.

The V call is TRBV2, the J call TRBJ2-3; TRBD1 aligns across 9 bases. V shed 6 bases, J shed 1 base, and the junction held 2 bases outside the gene matches. The CDR3 has 14 amino acids. Germline CDR1 reads SNHLY; CDR2 reads FYNNEI. CDR3 loop: CASRRTGGTDTQYF. The CDR3 nucleotides are TGTGCCAGCAGAAGGACAGGGGGCACAGATACGCAGTATTTT. The full variable domain, with the rest looked up from reference TRBV2 and TRBJ2-3, is EPEVTQTPSHQVTQMGQEVILRCVPISNHLYFYWYRQILGQKVEFLVSFYNNEISEKSEIFDDQFSVERPDGSNFTLKIRSTKLEDSAMYFCASRRTGGTDTQYFGPGTRLTVL.

The rearrangement uses TRBV4-3 and TRBJ2-6; no clear D. CDR3 length: 15 amino acids. The V end lost 3 bases, the J end lost 1 base, and 7 bases lay between the germline ends. Germline CDR1 is LGHNA and CDR2 is YSLEER. The CDR3 nucleotides read TGCGCCAGCAGCCAGGTAGGATCTGGGGCCAACGTCCTGACTTTC. Translation gives CASSQVGSGANVLTF.

The chain combines TRBV19 with TRBJ1-5, with D possibly matching TRBD1 (5 bases). Trimming left V 7 bases short and J 4 bases short, with 23 bases between. The CDR3 covers 17 residues. Looked up from germline, CDR1 is LNHDA and CDR2 is SQIVND (reference sequence). The CDR3 sequence is CASTSGTGSGVNQPQHF. The CDR3, as DNA: TGTGCCAGTACTTCTGGGACGGGCTCTGGGGTTAATCAGCCCCAGCATTTT.

The V and J genes are TRBV4-3 and TRBJ1-2, with D possibly being TRBD1 (6 bases). Deletions cut 0 bases from V and 6 bases from J, with 11 bases between. The CDR3 spans 14 residues. Germline assignment: CDR1 LGHNA and CDR2 YSLEER. As DNA, the CDR3 is TGCGCCAGCAGCCAAGATAGGGCAGGGGATGGCTACACCTTC. It is translated as CASSQDRAGDGYTF.

The gene calls are TRBV5-1 and TRBJ2-1; TRBD2 aligns across 10 bases. The CDR3 consists of 15 residues. Germline CDR1 and CDR2: SGHRS and YFSETQ. V dropped 4 bases and J dropped 6; count of bases not matched to a gene: 7. CDR3 in DNA: TGCGCCAGCAGCCGAGGGACTAGCGTGGGCAATGAGCAGTTCTTC. Its protein is CASSRGTSVGNEQFF.

The J gene is TRBJ1-5, the V gene TRBV2; unclear D gene. Germline CDR1 and CDR2: SNHLY and FYNNEI. This CDR3 is built from 13 residues. V dropped 6 bases and J dropped 5 bases, with 11 bases sitting between them. The CDR3 loop reads CASRRHGDQPQHF. The CDR3 coding sequence is TGTGCCAGCAGGCGACACGGAGATCAGCCCCAGCATTTT. Full variable domain (remainder filled in from reference TRBV2 and TRBJ1-5): EPEVTQTPSHQVTQMGQEVILRCVPISNHLYFYWYRQILGQKVEFLVSFYNNEISEKSEIFDDQFSVERPDGSNFTLKIRSTKLEDSAMYFCASRRHGDQPQHFGDGTRLSIL.

The V call is TRBV9, the J call TRBJ1-5; D perhaps matches TRBD1 (6 bases). This CDR3 has 14 amino acids. Germline V gene lookup returns CDR1 SGDLS and CDR2 YYNGEE. Trimming stripped 5 bases from V and 5 bases from J, with 14 bases between. The CDR3 DNA reads as TGTGCCAGCAGAGGGGGGGCAGGGGATCAGCCCCAGCATTTT. Amino acid sequence: CASRGGAGDQPQHF.

V usage is TRBV12-5 and J usage is TRBJ1-1; D gene unclear. V lost 2 bases and J lost 6, with 19 bases in between. This CDR3 is 16 amino acids long. Germline CDR1 LGHNT, CDR2 FRNRAP. CDR3 loop: CASGLLVRPNRAEAFF. The CDR3 region has the DNA TGTGCTAGTGGTTTGCTGGTGAGGCCCAATAGGGCTGAAGCTTTCTTT.

V usage is TRBV5-6 and J usage is TRBJ2-1; tentative D call: TRBD2 (7 bases). CDR1 and CDR2 (germline): SGHDT, YYEEEE. V was shortened by 1 base and J by 6 bases, with 11 bases between the two germline ends. The CDR3 sequence is 14 residues long. CDR3 nucleotides: TGTGCCAGCAGCTTGCGGGGGGCCGGCAATGAGCAGTTCTTC. It encodes CASSLRGAGNEQFF.

A few counts support this clone. This chain joins TRBV2 and TRBJ2-7; a weak D match, TRBD1 (5 bases). The CDR3 sequence is 13 residues long. Between the trimmed V and J ends, which lost 3 bases and 2 bases, there was a span of 8 bases. Germline CDR1 is SNHLY and CDR2 is FYNNEI. CDR3 nucleotides: TGTGCCAGCAGTGACCAGGGAACCTACGAGCAGTACTTC. Its translation: CASSDQGTYEQYF.

The chain carries TRBV6-5 and TRBJ1-2, with D tentatively TRBD1 (5 bases). The CDR3 contains 14 residues. Germline assignment: CDR1 MNHEY and CDR2 SVGAGI. V gave up 6 bases and J gave up 5 bases, with 16 bases separating them. CDR3 sequence reads: CASRPRQTRYGYTF. The CDR3 DNA sequence: TGTGCCAGCAGACCCAGACAGACCCGGTATGGCTACACCTTC.

This clone was counted only a few times. Mismatch with germline at one junction end may stem from a read error. Other DNA sequences from this sample encode an identical CDR3 as well. CDR3 amino acids: CPSCYGWAGVGSSYNEQFF. As DNA, the CDR3 is TGTCCCAGCTGTTACGGGTGGGCGGGGGTGGGGAGCTCCTACAATGAGCAGTTCTTC. V usage is TRBV2 and J usage is TRBJ2-1; 7 bases are a match to TRBD2. Germline V lookup: CDR1 SNHLY, CDR2 FYNNEI. The CDR3 runs 19 residues.